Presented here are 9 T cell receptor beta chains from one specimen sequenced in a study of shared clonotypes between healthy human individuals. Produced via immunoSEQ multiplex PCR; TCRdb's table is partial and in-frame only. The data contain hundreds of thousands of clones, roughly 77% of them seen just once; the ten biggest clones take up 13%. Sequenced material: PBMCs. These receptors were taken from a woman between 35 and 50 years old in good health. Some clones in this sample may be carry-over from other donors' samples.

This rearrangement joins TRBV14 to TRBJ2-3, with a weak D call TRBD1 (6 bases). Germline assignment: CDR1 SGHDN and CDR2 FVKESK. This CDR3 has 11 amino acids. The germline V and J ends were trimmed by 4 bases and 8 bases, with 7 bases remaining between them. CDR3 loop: CASSLRGTQYF. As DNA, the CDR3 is TGTGCCAGCAGCCTCAGGGGTACGCAGTATTTT.

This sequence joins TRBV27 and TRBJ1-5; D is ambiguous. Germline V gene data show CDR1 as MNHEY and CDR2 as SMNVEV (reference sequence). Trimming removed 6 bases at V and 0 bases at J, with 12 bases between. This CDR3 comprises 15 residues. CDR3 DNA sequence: TGTGCCAGCAGGCCATACACCCTTAGCAATCAGCCCCAGCATTTT. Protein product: CASRPYTLSNQPQHF.

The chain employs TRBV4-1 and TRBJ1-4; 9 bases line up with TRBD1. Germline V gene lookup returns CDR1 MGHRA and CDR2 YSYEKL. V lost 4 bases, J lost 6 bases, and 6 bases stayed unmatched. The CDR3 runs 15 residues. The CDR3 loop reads CASSRAGTGYEKLFF. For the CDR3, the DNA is TGCGCCAGCAGCCGAGCCGGGACAGGGTATGAAAAACTGTTTTTT.

The CDR3: CASSPGTEVFEQYF. The CDR3 DNA is TGTGCCAGCTCACCCGGGACAGAAGTTTTTGAGCAGTACTTC. The chain employs TRBV18 and TRBJ2-7; 7 bases are a match to TRBD1. The germline gives CDR1 KGHSH, CDR2 LQKENI. V lost 3 bases, J lost 7 bases, and 9 bases stayed unmatched. The CDR3 sequence is 14 residues long.

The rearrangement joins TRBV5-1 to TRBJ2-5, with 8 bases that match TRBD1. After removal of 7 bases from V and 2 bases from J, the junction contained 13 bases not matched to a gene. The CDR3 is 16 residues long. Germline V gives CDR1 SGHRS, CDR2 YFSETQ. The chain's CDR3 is CASAGTGFMGQETQYF. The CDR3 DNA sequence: TGCGCCAGCGCCGGGACAGGCTTTATGGGGCAAGAGACCCAGTACTTC. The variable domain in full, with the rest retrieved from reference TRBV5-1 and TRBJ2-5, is KAGVTQTPRYLIKTRGQQVTLSCSPISGHRSVSWYQQTPGQGLQFLFEYFSETQRNKGNFPGRFSGRQFSNSRSEMNVSTLELGDSALYLCASAGTGFMGQETQYFGPGTRLLVL.

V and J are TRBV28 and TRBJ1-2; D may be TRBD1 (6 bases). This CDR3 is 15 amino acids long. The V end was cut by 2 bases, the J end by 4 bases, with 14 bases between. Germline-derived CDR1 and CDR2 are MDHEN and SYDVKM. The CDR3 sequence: CASSLAGGGPYGYTF. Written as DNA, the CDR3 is TGTGCCAGCAGTTTAGCCGGGGGCGGCCCCTATGGCTACACCTTC.

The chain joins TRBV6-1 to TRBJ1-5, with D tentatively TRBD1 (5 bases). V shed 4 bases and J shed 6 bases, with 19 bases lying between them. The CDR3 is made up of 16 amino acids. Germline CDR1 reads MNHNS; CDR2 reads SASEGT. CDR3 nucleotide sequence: TGTGCCAGCAGTGTAAACCCGGGGACCGCGGGTCAGCCCCAGCATTTT. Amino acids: CASSVNPGTAGQPQHF.

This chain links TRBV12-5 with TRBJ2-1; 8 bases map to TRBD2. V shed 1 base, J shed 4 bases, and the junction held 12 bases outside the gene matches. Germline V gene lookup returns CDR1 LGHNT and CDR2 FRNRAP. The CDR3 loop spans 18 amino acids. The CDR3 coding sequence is TGTGCTAGTGGTTTGGAAGGGGCGGGACTAGGGCTTTACAATGAGCAGTTCTTC. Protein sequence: CASGLEGAGLGLYNEQFF.

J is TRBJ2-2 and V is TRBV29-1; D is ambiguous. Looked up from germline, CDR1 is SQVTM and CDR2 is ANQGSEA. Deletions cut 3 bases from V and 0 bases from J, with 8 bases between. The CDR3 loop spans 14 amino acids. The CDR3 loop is CSVEETTNTGELFF. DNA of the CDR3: TGCAGCGTTGAGGAGACGACGAACACCGGGGAGCTGTTTTTT.